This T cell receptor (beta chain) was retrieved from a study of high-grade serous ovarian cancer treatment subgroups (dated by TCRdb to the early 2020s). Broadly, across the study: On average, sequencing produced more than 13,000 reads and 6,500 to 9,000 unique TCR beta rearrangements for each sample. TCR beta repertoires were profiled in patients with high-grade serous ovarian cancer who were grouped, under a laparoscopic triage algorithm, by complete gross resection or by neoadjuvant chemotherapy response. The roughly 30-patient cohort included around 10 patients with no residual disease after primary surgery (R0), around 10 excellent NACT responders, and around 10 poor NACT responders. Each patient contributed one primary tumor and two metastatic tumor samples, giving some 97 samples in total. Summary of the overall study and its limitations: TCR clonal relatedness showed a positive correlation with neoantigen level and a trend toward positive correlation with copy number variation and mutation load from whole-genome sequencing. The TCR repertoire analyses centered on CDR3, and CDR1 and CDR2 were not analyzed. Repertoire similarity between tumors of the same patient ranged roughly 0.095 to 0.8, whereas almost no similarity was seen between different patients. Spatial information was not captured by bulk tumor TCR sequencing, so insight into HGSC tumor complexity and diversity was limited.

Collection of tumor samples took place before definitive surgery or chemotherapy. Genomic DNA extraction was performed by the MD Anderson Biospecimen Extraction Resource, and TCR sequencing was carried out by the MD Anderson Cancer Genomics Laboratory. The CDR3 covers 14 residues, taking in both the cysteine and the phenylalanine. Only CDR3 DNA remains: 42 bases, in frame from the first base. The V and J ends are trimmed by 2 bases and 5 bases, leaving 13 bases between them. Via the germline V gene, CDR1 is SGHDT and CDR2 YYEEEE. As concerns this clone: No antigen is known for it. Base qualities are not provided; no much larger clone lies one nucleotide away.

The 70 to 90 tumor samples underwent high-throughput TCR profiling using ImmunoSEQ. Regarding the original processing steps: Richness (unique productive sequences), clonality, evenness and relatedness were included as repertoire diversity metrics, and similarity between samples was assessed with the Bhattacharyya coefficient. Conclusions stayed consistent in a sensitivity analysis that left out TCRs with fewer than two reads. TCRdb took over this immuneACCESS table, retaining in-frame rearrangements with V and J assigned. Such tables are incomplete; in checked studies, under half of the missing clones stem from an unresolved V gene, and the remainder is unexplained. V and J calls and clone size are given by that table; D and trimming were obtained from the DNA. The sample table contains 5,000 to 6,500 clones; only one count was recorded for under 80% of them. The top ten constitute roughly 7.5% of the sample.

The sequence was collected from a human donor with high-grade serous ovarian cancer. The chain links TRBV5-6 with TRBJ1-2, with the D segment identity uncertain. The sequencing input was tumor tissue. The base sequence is TGTGCCAGCAGCTTCGCCCCAGCCTCGTATGGCTACACCTTC. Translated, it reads CASSFAPASYGYTF.